This paragraph reports one T cell receptor (beta chain). The antigen remains undetermined. Profiled with immunoSEQ multiplex PCR; TCRdb holds only in-frame clones, not every one. This table holds some 650,000 clones, roughly 97% found once. These data belong to a study of shared clonotypes between healthy human individuals. Study-wide points: Investigators collected only blood, and repertoires in tissues likely differ. Larger estimated richness was generally recorded for naive subsets relative to memory subsets.

The healthy adult donors were HIV-negative and reported no recent acute infections or vaccinations. Trimming took 4 bases from V and 6 from J; bases not matched to a gene: 10. The germline gives CDR1 SGHRS, CDR2 YFSETQ. The CDR3 length is 16 residues. The rearrangement joins TRBV5-1 to TRBJ2-7, with 13 bases fitting TRBD2. The sequenced material came from naive CD4+ T cells sorted from blood. Subset noted: CD45RA+ positively selected. This sequence was found in a woman aged 25 to 39 in good health. In nucleotides, the CDR3 is TGCGCCAGCAGCCCACCCGGGACTAGCGGGATTGGCGAGCAGTACTTC. This encodes CASSPPGTSGIGEQYF.